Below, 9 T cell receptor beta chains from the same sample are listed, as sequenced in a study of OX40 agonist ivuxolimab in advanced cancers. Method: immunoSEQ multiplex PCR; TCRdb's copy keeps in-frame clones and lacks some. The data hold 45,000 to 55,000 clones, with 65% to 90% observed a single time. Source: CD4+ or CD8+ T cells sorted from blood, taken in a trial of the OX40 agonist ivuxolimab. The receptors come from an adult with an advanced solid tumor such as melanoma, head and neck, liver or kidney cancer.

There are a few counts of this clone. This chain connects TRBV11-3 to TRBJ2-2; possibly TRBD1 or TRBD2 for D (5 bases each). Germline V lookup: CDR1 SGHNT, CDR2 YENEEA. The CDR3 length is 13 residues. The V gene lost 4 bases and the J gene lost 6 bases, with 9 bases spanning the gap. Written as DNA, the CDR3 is TGTGCCAGCAGCTCTTGGGGGTCCGGGGAGCTGTTTTTT. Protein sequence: CASSSWGSGELFF.

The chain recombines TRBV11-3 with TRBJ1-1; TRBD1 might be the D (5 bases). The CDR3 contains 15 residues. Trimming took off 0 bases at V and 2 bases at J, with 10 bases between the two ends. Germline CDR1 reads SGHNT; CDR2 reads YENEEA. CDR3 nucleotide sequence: TGTGCCAGCAGCTTAGATACGGGACCAAACACTGAAGCTTTCTTT. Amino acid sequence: CASSLDTGPNTEAFF.

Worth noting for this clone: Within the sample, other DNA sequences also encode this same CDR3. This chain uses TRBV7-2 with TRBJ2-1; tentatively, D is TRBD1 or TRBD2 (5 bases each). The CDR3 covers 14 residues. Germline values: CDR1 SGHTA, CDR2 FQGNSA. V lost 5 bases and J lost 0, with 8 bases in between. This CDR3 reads CASSPGSSYNEQFF. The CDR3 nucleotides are TGTGCCAGCAGCCCAGGGAGCTCCTACAATGAGCAGTTCTTC.

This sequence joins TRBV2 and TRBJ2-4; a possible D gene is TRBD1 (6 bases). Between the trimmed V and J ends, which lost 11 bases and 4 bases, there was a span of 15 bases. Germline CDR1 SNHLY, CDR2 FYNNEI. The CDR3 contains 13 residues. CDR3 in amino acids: CAVLEQGKNIQYF. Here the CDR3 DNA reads TGTGCCGTGTTAGAACAGGGAAAAAACATTCAGTACTTC.

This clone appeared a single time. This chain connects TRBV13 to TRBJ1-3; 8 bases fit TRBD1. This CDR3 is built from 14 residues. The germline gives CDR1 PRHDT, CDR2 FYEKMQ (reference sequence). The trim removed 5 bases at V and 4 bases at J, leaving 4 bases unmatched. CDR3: CASSEDRVGNTIYF. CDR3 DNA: TGTGCCAGCAGCGAGGACAGGGTGGGAAACACCATATATTTT. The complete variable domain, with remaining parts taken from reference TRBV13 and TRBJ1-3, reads AAGVIQSPRHLIKEKRETATLKCYPIPRHDTVYWYQQGPGQDPQFLISFYEKMQSDKGSIPDRFSAQQFSDYHSELNMSSLELGDSALYFCASSEDRVGNTIYFGEGSWLTVV.

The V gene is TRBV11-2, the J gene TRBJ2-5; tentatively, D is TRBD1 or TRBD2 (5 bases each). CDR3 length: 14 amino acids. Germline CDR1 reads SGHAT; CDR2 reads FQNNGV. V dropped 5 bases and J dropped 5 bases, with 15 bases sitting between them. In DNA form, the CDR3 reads TGTGCCAGCAGCCCGGCGGGCGAGGGGGAGACCCAGTACTTC. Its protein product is CASSPAGEGETQYF. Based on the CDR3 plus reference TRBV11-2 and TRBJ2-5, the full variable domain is EAGVAQSPRYKIIEKRQSVAFWCNPISGHATLYWYQQILGQGPKLLIQFQNNGVVDDSQLPKDRFSAERLKGVDSTLKIQPAKLEDSAVYLCASSPAGEGETQYFGPGTRLLVL.

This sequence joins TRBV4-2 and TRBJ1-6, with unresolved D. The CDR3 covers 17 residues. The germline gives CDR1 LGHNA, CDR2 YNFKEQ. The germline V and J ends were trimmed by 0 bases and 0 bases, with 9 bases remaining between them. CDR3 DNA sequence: TGTGCCAGCAGCCAAGATGGGGTTGGCTCCTATAATTCACCCCTCCACTTT. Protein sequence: CASSQDGVGSYNSPLHF.

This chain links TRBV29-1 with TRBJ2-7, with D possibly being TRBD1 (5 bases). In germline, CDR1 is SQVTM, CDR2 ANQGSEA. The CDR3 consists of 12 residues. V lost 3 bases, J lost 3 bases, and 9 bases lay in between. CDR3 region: CSVEQGRYEQYF. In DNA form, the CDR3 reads TGCAGCGTTGAGCAGGGCCGCTACGAGCAGTACTTC.

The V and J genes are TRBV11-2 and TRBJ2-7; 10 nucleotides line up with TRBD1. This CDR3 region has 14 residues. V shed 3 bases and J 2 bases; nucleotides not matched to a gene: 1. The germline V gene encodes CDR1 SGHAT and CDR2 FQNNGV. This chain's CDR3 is CASSFGTGAYEQYF. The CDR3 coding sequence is TGTGCCAGCAGCTTCGGGACAGGGGCCTACGAGCAGTACTTC.